The present TCR beta chain was sequenced within a study of blood T cell repertoires in COVID-19. Per the germline V gene, CDR1 is SGHRS and CDR2 is YFSETQ. The V and J ends lost 1 base and 0 bases respectively, with 7 bases between them. The CDR3 loop spans 14 amino acids. Profiled with immunoSEQ multiplex PCR; TCRdb holds only in-frame clones, not every one. The table lists a few hundred thousand clones, 90% to 95% of them singletons. The chain couples TRBV5-1 to TRBJ1-2; D unclear. The sequenced sample was PBMCs or T cells enriched from blood (not recorded which). The source of this sequence is a woman aged 40 to 50 who had been exposed to COVID-19. For the CDR3, the DNA is TGCGCCAGCAGCTTGTCGTCGGCTAACTATGGCTACACCTTC. Amino acid sequence: CASSLSSANYGYTF.